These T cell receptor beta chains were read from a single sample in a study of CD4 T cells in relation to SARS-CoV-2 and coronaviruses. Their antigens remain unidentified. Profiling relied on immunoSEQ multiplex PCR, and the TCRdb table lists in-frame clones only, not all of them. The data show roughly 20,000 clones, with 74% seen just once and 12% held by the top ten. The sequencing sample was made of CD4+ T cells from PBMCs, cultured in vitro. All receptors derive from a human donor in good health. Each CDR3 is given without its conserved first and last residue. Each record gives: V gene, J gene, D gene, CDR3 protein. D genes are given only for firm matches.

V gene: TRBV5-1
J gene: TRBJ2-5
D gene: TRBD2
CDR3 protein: ASGEGLETQY

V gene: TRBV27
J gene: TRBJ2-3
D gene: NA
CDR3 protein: ASSPWGIADTQY

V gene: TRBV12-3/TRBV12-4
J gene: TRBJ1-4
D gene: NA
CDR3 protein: ASSTTGNEKLF

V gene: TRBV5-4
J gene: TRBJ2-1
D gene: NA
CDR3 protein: ASFPFLGNEQF

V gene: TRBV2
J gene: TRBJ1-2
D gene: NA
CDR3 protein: ASSFRDYGYT

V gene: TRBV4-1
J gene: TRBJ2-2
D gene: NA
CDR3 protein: ASSQAGYNGELF

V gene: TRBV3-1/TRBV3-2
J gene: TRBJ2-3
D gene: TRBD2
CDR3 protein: ASSQEMVGGPTDTQY

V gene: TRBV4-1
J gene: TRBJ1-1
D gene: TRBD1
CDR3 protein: ASTWDRGPGTEAF

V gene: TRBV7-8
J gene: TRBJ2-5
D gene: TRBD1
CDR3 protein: ASSSGQRETQY

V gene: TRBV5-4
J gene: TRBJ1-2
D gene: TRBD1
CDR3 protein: ASSLTQGNYGYT

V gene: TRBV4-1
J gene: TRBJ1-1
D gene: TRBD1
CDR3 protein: ASSQDPGQLNTEAF

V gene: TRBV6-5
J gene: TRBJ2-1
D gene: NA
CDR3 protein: ASARGIGYNEQF

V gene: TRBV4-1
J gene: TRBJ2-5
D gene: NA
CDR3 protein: ASSQVGATQY

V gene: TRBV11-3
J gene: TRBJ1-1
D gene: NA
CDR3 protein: ASSSLRDTEAF

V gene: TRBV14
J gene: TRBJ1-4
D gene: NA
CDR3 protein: ASSQDLRTAFF

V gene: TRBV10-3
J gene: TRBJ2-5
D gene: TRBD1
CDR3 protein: AISAGTGDANAQY

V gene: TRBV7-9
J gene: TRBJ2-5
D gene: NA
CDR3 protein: ASSPPVLGETQY

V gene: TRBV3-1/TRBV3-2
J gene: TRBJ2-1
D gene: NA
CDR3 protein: ASSHLQNNEQF

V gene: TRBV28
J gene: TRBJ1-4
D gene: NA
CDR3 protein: ASSLELGPTNEKLF

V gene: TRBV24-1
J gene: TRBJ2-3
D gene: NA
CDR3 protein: ATSDSSTDTQY

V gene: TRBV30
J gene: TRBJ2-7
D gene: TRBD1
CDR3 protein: AWSAKDRGGEQY

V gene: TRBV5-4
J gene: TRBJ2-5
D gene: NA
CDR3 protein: ASSEVGLQETQY

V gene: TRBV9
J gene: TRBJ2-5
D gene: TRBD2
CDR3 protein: ASSETSGPPQSETQY

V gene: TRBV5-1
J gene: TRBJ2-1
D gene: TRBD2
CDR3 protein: ASSLDSGHNEQF